This T cell receptor beta chain was identified in a study of cytomegalovirus exposure and HLA in healthy donors. Study findings and constraints: Presence/absence analyses took donor sequencing depth as roughly uniform. Investigators reported 150 to 200 TCR beta chains as tied to cytomegalovirus.

This clone appeared once. Its cognate antigen is unknown. CDR1 and CDR2 (germline): SEHNR, FQNEAQ (reference sequence). CDR3 length equals 17 residues. Trimming cost V 1 base and J 0 bases, with 16 bases left between them. The PCR employed 60 Vbeta primers together with 13 Jbeta primers. Data came from immunoSEQ multiplex PCR; TCRdb stores just in-frame clones and leaves some out. The top ten clones hold around 0.34% of a sample with around 190,000 clones, about 86% of them seen once. This clonotype was obtained from a woman aged 25-40 years in good health and CMV-seronegative. The sample comprised PBMCs. V usage is TRBV7-9 and J usage is TRBJ2-7; TRBD2 is a possible D gene (6 bases). CDR3 sequence (DNA): TGTGCCAGCAGCTTAGGAGGGGAGGACGCGAGCTCCTACGAGCAGTACTTC. Translated: CASSLGGEDASSYEQYF. Complete variable domain (other parts from reference TRBV7-9 and TRBJ2-7): DTGVSQNPRHKITKRGQNVTFRCDPISEHNRLYWYRQTLGQGPEFLTYFQNEAQLEKSRLLSDRFSAERPKGSFSTLEIQRTEQGDSAMYLCASSLGGEDASSYEQYFGPGTRLTVT.